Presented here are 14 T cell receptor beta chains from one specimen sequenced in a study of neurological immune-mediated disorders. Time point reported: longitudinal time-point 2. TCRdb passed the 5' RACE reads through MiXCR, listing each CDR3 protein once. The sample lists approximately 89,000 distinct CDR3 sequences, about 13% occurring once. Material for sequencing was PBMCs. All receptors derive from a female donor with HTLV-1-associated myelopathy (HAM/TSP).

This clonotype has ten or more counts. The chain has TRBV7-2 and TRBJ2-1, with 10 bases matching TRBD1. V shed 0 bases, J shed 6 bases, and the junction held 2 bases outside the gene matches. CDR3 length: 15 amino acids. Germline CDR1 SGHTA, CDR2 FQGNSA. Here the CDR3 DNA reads TGTGCCAGCAGCTTAGCGGGGACAGGGGCCAATGAGCAGTTCTTC. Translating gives CASSLAGTGANEQFF.

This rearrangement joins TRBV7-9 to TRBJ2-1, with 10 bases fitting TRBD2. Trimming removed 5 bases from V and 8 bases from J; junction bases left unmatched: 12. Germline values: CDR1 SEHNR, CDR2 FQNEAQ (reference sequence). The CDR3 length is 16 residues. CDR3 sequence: CASSVISGGPHDEQFF. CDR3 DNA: TGTGCCAGCAGCGTTATTAGCGGGGGGCCCCATGATGAGCAGTTCTTC.

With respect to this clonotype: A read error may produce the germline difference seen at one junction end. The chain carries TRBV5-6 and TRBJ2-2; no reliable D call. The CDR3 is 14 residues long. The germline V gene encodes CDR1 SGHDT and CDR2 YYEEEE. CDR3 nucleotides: TGTGACAGCAGCTTCGTTCTTGACACCGGGGAGCTGTTTTTT. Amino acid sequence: CDSSFVLDTGELFF.

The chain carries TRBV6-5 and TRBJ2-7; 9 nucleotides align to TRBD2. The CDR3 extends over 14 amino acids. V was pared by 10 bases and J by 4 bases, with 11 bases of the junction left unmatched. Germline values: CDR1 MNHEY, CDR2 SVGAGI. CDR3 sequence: CATGGGGACYEQYF. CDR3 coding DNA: TGTGCCACCGGGGGCGGGGGGGCGTGTTACGAGCAGTACTTC.

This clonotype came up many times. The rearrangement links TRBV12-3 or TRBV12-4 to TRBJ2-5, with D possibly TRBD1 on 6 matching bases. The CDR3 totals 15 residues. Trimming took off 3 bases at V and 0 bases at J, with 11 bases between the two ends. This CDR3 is CASSLYRANQETQYF. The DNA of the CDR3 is TGTGCCAGCAGTTTGTACAGGGCAAACCAAGAGACCCAGTACTTC.

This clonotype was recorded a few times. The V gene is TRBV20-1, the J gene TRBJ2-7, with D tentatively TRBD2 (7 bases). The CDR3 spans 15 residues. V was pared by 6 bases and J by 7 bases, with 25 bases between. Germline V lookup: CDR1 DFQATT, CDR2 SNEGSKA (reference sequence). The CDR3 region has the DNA TGCAGTGCCCAAGAGGGGGGAGGGTTCGATACTGAGCAGTACTTC. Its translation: CSAQEGGGFDTEQYF.

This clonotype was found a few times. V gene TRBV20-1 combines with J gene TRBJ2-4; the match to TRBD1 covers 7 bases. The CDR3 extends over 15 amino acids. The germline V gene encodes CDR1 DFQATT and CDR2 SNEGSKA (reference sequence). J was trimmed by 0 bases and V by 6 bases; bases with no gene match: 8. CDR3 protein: CSAARDSGAKNIQYF. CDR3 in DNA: TGCAGTGCGGCCCGGGACAGCGGAGCCAAAAACATTCAGTACTTC.

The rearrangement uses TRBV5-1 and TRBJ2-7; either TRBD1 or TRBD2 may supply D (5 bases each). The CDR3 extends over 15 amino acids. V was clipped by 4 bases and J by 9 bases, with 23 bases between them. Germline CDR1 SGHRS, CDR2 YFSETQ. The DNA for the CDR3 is TGCGCCAGCAGCGGGCAGGGTTGGGGAGCCGACGGGCAGTACTTC. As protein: CASSGQGWGADGQYF.

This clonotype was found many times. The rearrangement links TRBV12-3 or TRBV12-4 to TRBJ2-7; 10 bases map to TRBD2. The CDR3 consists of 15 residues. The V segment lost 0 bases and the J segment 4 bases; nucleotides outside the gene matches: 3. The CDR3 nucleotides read TGTGCCAGCAGTTTAGCGTCACTAGCGGGATACGAGCAGTACTTC. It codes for CASSLASLAGYEQYF.

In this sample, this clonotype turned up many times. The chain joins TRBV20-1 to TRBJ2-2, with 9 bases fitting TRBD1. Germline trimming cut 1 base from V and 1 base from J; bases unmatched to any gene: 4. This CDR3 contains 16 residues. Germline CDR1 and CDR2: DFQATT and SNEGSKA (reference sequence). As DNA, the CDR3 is TGCAGTGCTAGAGGAGCGGGACAGGGGAACACCGGGGAGCTGTTTTTT. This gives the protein CSARGAGQGNTGELFF.

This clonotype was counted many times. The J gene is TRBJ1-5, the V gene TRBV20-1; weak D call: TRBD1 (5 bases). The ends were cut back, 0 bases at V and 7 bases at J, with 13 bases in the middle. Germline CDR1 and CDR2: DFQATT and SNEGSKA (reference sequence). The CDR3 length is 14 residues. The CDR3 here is CSARDGASSQPQHF. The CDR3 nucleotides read TGCAGTGCTAGAGATGGGGCCAGTTCCCAGCCCCAGCATTTT.

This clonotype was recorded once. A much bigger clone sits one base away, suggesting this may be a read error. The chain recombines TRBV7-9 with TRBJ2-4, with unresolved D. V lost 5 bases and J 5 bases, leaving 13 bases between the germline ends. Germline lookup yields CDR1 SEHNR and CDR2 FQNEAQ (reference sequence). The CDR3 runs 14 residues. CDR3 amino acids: CASSLSGSENIQYF. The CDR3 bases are TGTGCCAGCAGCCTCTCCGGGTCCGAAAACATTCAGTACTTC.

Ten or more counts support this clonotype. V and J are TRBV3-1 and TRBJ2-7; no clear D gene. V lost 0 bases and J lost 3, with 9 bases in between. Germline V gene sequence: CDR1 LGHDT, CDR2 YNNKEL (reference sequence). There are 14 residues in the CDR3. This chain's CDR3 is CASSQDLRNYEQYF. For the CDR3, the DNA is TGTGCCAGCAGCCAAGATTTGAGGAACTACGAGCAGTACTTC.

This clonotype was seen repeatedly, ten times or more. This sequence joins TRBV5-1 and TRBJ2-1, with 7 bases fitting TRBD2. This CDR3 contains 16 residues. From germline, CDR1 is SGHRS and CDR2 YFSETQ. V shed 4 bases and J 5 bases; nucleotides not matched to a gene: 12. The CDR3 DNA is TGCGCCAGCAGCGGGGATAAGCGGGGCCGTAACAATGAGCAGTTCTTC. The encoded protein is CASSGDKRGRNNEQFF. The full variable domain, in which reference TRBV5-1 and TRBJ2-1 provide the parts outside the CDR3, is KAGVTQTPRYLIKTRGQQVTLSCSPISGHRSVSWYQQTPGQGLQFLFEYFSETQRNKGNFPGRFSGRQFSNSRSEMNVSTLELGDSALYLCASSGDKRGRNNEQFFGPGTRLTVL.